This TCR beta chain emerged from a study of T cell responses to AZD1222 COVID-19 vaccine. Findings and caveats of the study: Spike-spanning, vaccine-associated CD4 TCRs were dominant at 160-218 and 743-854. Repertoires were obtained solely post-peak T cell response.

About this clone itself: Its target is unknown.

This CDR3 region has 13 residues. CDR1 and CDR2 from the germline V gene are MNHEY and SVGAGI. Unmatched junction bases numbered 3, after V lost 6 bases and J lost 5 bases. TCRdb's table, derived via immunoSEQ multiplex PCR, lists solely in-frame clones and lacks some. Here the sample spans 95,000 to 150,000 clones, about 85% being singletons. J is TRBJ1-4 and V is TRBV6-5, with 7 bases identical to TRBD1. Material: peripheral blood, obtained 28 days after the second AZD1222 dose. The receptor was derived from an adult who received the AZD1222 COVID-19 vaccine. The chain's CDR3 is CASSRDRNEKLFF. In DNA form, the CDR3 reads TGTGCCAGCAGCAGGGACAGAAATGAAAAACTGTTTTTT.